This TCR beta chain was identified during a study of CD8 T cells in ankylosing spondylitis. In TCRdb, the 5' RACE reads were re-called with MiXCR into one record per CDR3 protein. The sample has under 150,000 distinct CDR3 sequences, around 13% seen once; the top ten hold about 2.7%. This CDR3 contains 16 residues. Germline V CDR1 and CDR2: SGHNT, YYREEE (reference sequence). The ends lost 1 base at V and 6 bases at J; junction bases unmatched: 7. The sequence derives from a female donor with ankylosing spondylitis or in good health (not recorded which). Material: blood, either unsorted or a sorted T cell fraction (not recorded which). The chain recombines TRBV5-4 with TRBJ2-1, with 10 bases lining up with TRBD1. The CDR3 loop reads CASSLPMGTGVNEQFF. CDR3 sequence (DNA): TGTGCCAGCAGCTTGCCTATGGGGACAGGGGTCAATGAGCAGTTCTTC.